The clone carrying this T cell receptor beta chain came up many times. What it binds is unknown. It was by quantitative 5'-RACE with molecular barcodes that TCR beta libraries were made. MiXCR, applied by TCRdb to the 5' RACE reads, yields one record per CDR3 protein. Of 300,000 to 350,000 distinct CDR3 sequences detected, roughly 10% appear once; the ten largest clones hold more than 7%. The sample is drawn from a study of CD8 T cells in ankylosing spondylitis. This CDR3 comprises 12 residues. The germline V and J ends were trimmed by 8 bases and 1 base, with 8 bases remaining between them. Germline-derived CDR1 and CDR2 are LNHNV and YYDKDF (reference sequence). Study-wide findings and caveats: According to the report, clones linked to the disease were significantly enriched in matched synovial fluid samples taken from ankylosing spondylitis patients. Disease-associated clonotypes exhibited CD8+ identity and were relatively infrequent in peripheral blood. A TCR beta motif made of eight highly homologous variants seemed typical of ankylosing spondylitis blood.

The J gene is TRBJ1-1, the V gene TRBV15; no firm D call. The TCR comes from a female donor with ankylosing spondylitis or in good health (not recorded which). Sequencing was done on a sample of blood, either unsorted or a sorted T cell fraction (not recorded which). As DNA, the CDR3 is TGTGCCACCGGGAAGGCGAACACTGAAGCTTTCTTT. Protein product: CATGKANTEAFF.